This T cell receptor (beta chain) originates from a study of shared clonotypes between healthy human individuals. CDR3 size: 15 residues. The germline CDR1 and CDR2 sequences are SGHTA and FQGTGA. Trimming took 0 bases from V and 4 from J; bases not matched to a gene: 1. Only in-frame clones appear in the TCRdb table, and some are missing; sequencing was by immunoSEQ multiplex PCR. The table shows 2,500,000 or so clones, with 92% occurring only once. The V and J genes are TRBV7-3 and TRBJ2-2, with 8 bases matching TRBD2. Sequences were obtained from naive CD4+ T cells from PBMCs. Subset in this sample: CD45RA+ positively selected. This receptor was obtained from a man between 18 and 29 years old in good health. Some clones in this sample may be carry-over from other donors' samples. The CDR3 spells CASSLTGTSTGELFF. In nucleotides, the CDR3 is TGTGCCAGCAGCTTAACGGGGACTAGCACCGGGGAGCTGTTTTTT.